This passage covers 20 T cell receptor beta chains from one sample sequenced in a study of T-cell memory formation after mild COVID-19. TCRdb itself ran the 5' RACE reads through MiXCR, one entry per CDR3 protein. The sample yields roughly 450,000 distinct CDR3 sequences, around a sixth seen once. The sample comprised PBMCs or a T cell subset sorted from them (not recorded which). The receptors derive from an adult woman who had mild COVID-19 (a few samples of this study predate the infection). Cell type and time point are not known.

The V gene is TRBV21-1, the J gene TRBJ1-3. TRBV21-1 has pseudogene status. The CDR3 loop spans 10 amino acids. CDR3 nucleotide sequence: TGTGCCAGCTTAGGAAACACCATATATTTT. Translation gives CASLGNTIYF.

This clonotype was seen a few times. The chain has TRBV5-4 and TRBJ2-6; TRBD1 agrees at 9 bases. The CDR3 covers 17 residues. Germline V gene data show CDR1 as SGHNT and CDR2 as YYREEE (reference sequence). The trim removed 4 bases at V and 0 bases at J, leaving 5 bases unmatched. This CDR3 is CASSRDRVGSGANVLTF. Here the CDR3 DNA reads TGTGCCAGCAGCAGGGACAGGGTCGGCTCTGGGGCCAACGTCCTGACTTTC. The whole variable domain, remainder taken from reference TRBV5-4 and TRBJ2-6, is ETGVTQSPTHLIKTRGQQVTLRCSSQSGHNTVSWYQQALGQGPQFIFQYYREEENGRGNFPPRFSGLQFPNYSSELNVNALELDDSALYLCASSRDRVGSGANVLTFGAGSRLTVL.

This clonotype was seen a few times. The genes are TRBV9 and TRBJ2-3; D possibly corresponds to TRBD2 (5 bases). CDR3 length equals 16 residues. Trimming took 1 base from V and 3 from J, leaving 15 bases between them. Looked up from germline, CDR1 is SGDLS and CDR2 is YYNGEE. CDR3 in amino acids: CASSVPTRILTDTQYF. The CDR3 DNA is TGTGCCAGCAGCGTACCAACTAGAATTTTAACAGATACGCAGTATTTT.

The DNA of the CDR3 is TGTGCCAGCAGCTCCCAGGGCGGGAACCCTTCCTACAATGAGCAGTTCTTC. As protein: CASSSQGGNPSYNEQFF. J is TRBJ2-1 and V is TRBV11-3, with TRBD2 as a possible D gene (6 bases). Germline CDR1 is SGHNT and CDR2 is YENEEA. V was clipped by 4 bases and J by 1 base, with 17 bases between them. This CDR3 has 17 amino acids.

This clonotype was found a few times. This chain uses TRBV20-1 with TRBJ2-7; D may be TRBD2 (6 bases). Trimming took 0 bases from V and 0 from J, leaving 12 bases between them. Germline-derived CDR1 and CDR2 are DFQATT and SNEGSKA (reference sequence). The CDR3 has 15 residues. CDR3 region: CSARDPAGSSYEQYF. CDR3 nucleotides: TGCAGTGCTAGAGATCCGGCGGGGAGCTCCTACGAGCAGTACTTC.

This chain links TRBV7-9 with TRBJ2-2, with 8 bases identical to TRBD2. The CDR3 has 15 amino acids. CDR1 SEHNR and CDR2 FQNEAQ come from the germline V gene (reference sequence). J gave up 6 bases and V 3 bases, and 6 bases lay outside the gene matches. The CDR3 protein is CASSFAGGVAGELFF. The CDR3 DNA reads TGTGCCAGCAGCTTCGCGGGAGGTGTAGCCGGGGAGCTGTTTTTT.

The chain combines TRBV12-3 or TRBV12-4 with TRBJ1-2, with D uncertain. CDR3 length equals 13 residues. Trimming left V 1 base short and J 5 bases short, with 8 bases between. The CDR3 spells CASSLGELYGYTF. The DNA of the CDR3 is TGTGCCAGCAGTTTAGGGGAGTTATATGGCTACACCTTC.

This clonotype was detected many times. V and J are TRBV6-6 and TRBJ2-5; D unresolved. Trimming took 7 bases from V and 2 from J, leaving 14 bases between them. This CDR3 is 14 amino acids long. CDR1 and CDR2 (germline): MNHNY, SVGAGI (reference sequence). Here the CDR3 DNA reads TGTGCCAGCACTCACGAAATTCGGCAAGAGACCCAGTACTTC. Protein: CASTHEIRQETQYF.

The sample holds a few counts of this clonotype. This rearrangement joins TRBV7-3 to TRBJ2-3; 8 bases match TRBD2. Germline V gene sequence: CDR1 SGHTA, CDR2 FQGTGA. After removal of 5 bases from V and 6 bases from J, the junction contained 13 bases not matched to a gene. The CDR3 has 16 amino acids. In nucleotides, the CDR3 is TGTGCCAGCAGCCCGACCGGGGGGGCGGGGGCCGATACGCAGTATTTT. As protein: CASSPTGGAGADTQYF.

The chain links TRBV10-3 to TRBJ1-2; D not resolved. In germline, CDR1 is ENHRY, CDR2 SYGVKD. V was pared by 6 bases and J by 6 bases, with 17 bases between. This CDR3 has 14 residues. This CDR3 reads CAIRNDLGFHGYTF. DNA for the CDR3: TGTGCCATCAGAAACGACTTGGGGTTTCATGGCTACACCTTC.

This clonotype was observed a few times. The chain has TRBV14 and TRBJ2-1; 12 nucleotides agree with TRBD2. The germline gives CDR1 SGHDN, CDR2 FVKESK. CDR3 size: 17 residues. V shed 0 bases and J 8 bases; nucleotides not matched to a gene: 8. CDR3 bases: TGTGCCAGCAGCCAAGATTCATCTAGCGGGAGGGCCCATGAGCAGTTCTTC. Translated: CASSQDSSSGRAHEQFF.

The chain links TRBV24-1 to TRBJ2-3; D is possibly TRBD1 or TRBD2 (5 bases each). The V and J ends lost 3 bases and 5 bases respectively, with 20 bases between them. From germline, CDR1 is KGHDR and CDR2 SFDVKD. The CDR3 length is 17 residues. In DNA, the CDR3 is TGTGCCACCAGTGATCACGCCGGGGCCGCCGGCAGAGATACGCAGTATTTT. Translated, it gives CATSDHAGAAGRDTQYF.

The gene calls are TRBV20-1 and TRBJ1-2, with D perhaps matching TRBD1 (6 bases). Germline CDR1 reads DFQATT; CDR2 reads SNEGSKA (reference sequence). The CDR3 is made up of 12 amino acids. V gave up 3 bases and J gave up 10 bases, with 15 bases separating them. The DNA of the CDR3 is TGCAGTGCTAGTAGACAGGAGCCCTACTACACCTTC. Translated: CSASRQEPYYTF.

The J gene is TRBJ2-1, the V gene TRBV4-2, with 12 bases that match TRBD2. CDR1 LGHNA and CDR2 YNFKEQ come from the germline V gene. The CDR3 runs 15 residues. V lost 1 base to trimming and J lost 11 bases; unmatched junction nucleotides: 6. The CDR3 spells CASSQGTSGERKQFF. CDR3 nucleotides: TGTGCCAGCAGCCAAGGGACTAGCGGGGAAAGGAAGCAGTTCTTC.

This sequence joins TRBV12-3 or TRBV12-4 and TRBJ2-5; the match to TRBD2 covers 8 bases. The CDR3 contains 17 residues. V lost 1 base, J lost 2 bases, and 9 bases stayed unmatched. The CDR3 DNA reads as TGTGCCAGCAGTTTAGTCAGCGGGGGAGCCAGTCAAGAGACCCAGTACTTC. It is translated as CASSLVSGGASQETQYF.

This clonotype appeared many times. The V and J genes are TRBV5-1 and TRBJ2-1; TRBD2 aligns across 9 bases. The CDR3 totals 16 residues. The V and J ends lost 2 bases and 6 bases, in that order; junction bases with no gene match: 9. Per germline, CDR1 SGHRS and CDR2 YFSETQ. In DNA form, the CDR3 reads TGCGCCAGCAGCTTCGGTCTAGCGGGAAAAGTCAATGAGCAGTTCTTC. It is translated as CASSFGLAGKVNEQFF.

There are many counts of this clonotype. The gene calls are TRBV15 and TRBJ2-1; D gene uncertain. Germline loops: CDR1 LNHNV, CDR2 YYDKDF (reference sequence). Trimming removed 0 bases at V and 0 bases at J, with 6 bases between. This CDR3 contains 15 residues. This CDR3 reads CATSRDTDSYNEQFF. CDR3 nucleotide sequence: TGTGCCACCAGCAGAGATACGGACTCCTACAATGAGCAGTTCTTC.

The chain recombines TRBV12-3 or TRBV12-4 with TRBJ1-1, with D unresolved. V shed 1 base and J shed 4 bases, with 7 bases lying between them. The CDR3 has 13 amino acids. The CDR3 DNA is TGTGCCAGCAGTTTAGAGAGCAGCACTGAAGCTTTCTTT. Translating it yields CASSLESSTEAFF.

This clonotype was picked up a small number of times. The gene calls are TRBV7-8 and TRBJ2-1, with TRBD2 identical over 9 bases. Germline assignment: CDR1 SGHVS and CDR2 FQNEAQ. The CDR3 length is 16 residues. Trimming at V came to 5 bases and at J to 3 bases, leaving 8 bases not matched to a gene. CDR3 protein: CASSPKQAGGYNEQFF. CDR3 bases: TGTGCCAGCAGCCCCAAGCAAGCGGGAGGCTACAATGAGCAGTTCTTC.

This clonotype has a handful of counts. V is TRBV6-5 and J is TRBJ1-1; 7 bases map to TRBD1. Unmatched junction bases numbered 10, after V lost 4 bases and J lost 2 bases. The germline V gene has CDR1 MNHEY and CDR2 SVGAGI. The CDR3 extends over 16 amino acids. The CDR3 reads CASSWEWTGDNTEAFF. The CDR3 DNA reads TGTGCCAGCAGTTGGGAGTGGACAGGCGATAACACTGAAGCTTTCTTT.